Listed below are T cell receptor beta chains from one sample, sequenced in a study of T cell clones after liver transplantation. This table comes from immunoSEQ multiplex PCR, and its TCRdb copy is limited to in-frame clones, with some not included. The sample records approximately 65,000 clones, approximately 92% being singletons. The input for sequencing was CD4+ T cells from blood, taken approximately 27 months after liver transplant. These receptors all come from a human patient who received a liver transplant. Part of the T cell pool may stem from the graft donor. Both conserved end residues are part of each CDR3. Part of the rows lack a size; the others show once, few, many or a class for expanded clones.

>-|TRBV6-1
CASSGWPTSTDTQYF
>-|TRBV7-9
CASSQVEGNEKLFF
>-|TRBV7-8
CASSPGPPPTEQYF
>-|TRBV5-1
CASSVDAGGGYNEQFF
>-|TRBV30
CAAGGTSGRNEQFF
>-|TRBV7-3
CASSLSPGQGHSNQPQHF
>-|TRBV29-1
CSVDGLTDTQYF
>-|TRBV27
CASSWGLAGATKKFF
>-|TRBV7-8
CASSVGHRLYEQYF
>-|TRBV5-1
CASSSLSGTGVAKNIQYF
>-|TRBV5-1
CASSRGGREDNYGYTF
>-|TRBV4-3
CASRRDRGTTGELFF
>-|TRBV11-3
CASSVTTAANEKLFF
>-|TRBV5-1
CASSLSQGRNYEQYF
>-|TRBV19
CASSIGGQETQYF
>-|TRBV4-2
CASSQDERTGEIEAFF
>-|TRBV19
CASSVQGARAYEQYF
>-|TRBV5-1
CASSLGSEYNEQFF
>-|TRBV5-1
CASSPEGSSNEQYF
>-|TRBV19
CASSIVSGQSSGNTIYF
>-|TRBV25-1
CASSEFGRDEQYF
>-|TRBV7-9
CASSLLGETQYF
>once|TRBV27
CASSLSPPGYPFWQYF
>-|TRBV6-4
CASSERGGNEQFF
>-|TRBV6-4
CASSDSNRASINGYTF
>-|TRBV29-1
CSVGQGEPPNTGELFF
>-|TRBV5-4
CASSLWLQPSSYNEQFF
>once|TRBV7-2
CASSKGLPAPEQFF
>-|TRBV9
CASSETSETYNEQFF
>-|TRBV28
CASSRVSYEQYF
>-|TRBV5-6
CASSLARDTEAFF
>-|TRBV5-1
CASSLEGTAGKLFF
>-|TRBV28
CASTPQAFENTEAFF
>-|TRBV9
CASSPRGANHEQYF
>-|TRBV2
CASNSGTGRNQPQHF
>-|TRBV15
CATSREAGNVPDTQYF
>-|TRBV29-1
CSVQRPQETQYF
>-|TRBV7-2
CASSPETGRYTF